These T cell receptor beta chains were read from a single sample in a study of blood T cell repertoires in COVID-19. The data were produced by immunoSEQ multiplex PCR, yet TCRdb's version contains in-frame clones alone and is incomplete. The profile shows about 270,000 clones, more than 85% of them singletons. Source material: PBMCs or T cells enriched from blood (not recorded which). All receptors derive from a man aged 35-49 years who had been exposed to COVID-19. The CDR3 runs from the conserved cysteine through the conserved F or W. Each record gives: V gene, J gene, D gene, clone size, CDR3 DNA, CDR3 protein. The D gene is left open where the match is weak. Clone sizes are given selectively: once, few, many, or a class where the clone is expanded.

TRBV9,TRBJ1-2,-,-,TGTGCCAGCAGAGGGATCTTCAGGGATGACGATGATGGCTACACCTTC,CASRGIFRDDDDGYTF
TRBV7-2,TRBJ2-2,-,-,TGTGCCAGCAGCCCCCATCGGGGGAGGGGGAAGTCCAGGGAGCTGTTTTTT,CASSPHRGRGKSRELFF
TRBV2,TRBJ1-1,-,-,TGTGCCAGCAACCTAGGCCCGGGTTTGAACACTGAAGCTTTCTTT,CASNLGPGLNTEAFF
TRBV28,TRBJ1-5,TRBD1,-,TGTGCCAGCAGGTTTATCCGCGACAGGGCGTTGTTTGATCAGCCCCAGCATTTT,CASRFIRDRALFDQPQHF
TRBV14,TRBJ1-3,-,-,TGTGCCAGCAGCCAAGACGACAGGAGGCGAACTGGAAACACCATATATTTT,CASSQDDRRRTGNTIYF
TRBV12-5,TRBJ1-1,-,-,TGTGCTAGTGGTCCCGGGAGTGGGCATTGGAACACTGAAGCTTTCTTT,CASGPGSGHWNTEAFF
TRBV6-5,TRBJ1-1,TRBD1,-,TGTGCCAGCAGTCCCGGAGACAGGGATTTGACTGAAGCTTTCTTT,CASSPGDRDLTEAFF
TRBV14,TRBJ1-6,TRBD1,-,TGTGCCAGCAGCCAGACGACAGGGGGGAATTCACCCCTCCACTTT,CASSQTTGGNSPLHF
TRBV2,TRBJ1-5,TRBD1,-,TGTGCCAGCAGGCCCCCGGGACAGCAACTTCGGCCCCAGCATTTT,CASRPPGQQLRPQHF
TRBV7-9,TRBJ2-1,-,-,TGTGCCAGCAGCTTAGTTCGGAATGAGCAGTTCTTC,CASSLVRNEQFF
TRBV28,TRBJ1-1,-,-,TGTGCCAGCAGTTTATCTCGAGGGTTCAGCACTGAAGCTTTCTTT,CASSLSRGFSTEAFF
TRBV6-5,TRBJ2-1,TRBD1,-,TGTGCCAGCAGTTCCGACAGGGTCAATGAGCAGTTCTTC,CASSSDRVNEQFF
TRBV6-1,TRBJ2-3,TRBD1,-,TGTGCCAGCAGTGAAAGGGACAGTTACACAGATACGCAGTATTTT,CASSERDSYTDTQYF
TRBV11-2,TRBJ1-6,-,-,TGTGCCAGCAGCCCTATCTACAGCTGGCCCTATAATTCACCCCTCCACTTT,CASSPIYSWPYNSPLHF
TRBV9,TRBJ2-3,TRBD2,-,TGTGCCAGCAGCGCTGGACTAGTACATACAGATACGCAGTATTTT,CASSAGLVHTDTQYF
TRBV5-1,TRBJ2-3,TRBD1,-,TGCGCCAGCAGCTTTCAGGGGGCGGAGTGGTCAGATACGCAGTATTTT,CASSFQGAEWSDTQYF
TRBV9,TRBJ1-4,TRBD1,-,TGTGCCAGCAGCTCCGCAGGGGGAGGTAATGAAAAACTGTTTTTT,CASSSAGGGNEKLFF
TRBV5-1,TRBJ2-5,TRBD2,-,TGCGCCAGCAGCTCAGGGGCGATAGCGGGAGCTGAGGAGACCCAGTACTTC,CASSSGAIAGAEETQYF
TRBV28,TRBJ2-7,TRBD2,-,TGTGCCAGCAGTCCTTCCGGGACTAGCGCCTCCTACGAGCAGTACTTC,CASSPSGTSASYEQYF
TRBV5-1,TRBJ1-1,-,-,TGCGCCAGCAGCTTGGAGGGGTTGAACACTGAAGCTTTCTTT,CASSLEGLNTEAFF
TRBV6-5,TRBJ2-2,-,-,TGTGCCAGCAGTTACGGGGGGAGGTCTACCGGGGAGCTGTTTTTT,CASSYGGRSTGELFF
TRBV27,TRBJ1-2,TRBD1,-,TGTGCCAGCAGTACCGGGACAGGGCTCAACTATGGCTACACCTTC,CASSTGTGLNYGYTF
TRBV7-2,TRBJ2-7,TRBD2,few,TGTGCCAGCAGCTTAGGGCTAGCGGGAAGCTACGAGCAGTACTTC,CASSLGLAGSYEQYF
TRBV2,TRBJ2-1,-,-,TGTGCCAGCAGTGTAAAGGGACTTGAGCAGTTCTTC,CASSVKGLEQFF
TRBV12-3/TRBV12-4,TRBJ2-7,TRBD1,-,TGTGCCAGCAGTGGACAGGGGATTCCCGAGCAGTACTTC,CASSGQGIPEQYF
TRBV9,TRBJ1-2,-,once,TGTGCCAGCAGCGTAGATGGCGGTAACTATGGCTACACCTTC,CASSVDGGNYGYTF
TRBV6-5,TRBJ2-5,-,-,TGTGCCAGCAGTAAGAACAGGGTTTTCGTGGAGACCCAGTACTTC,CASSKNRVFVETQYF
TRBV18,TRBJ1-5,TRBD1,-,TGTGCCAGCTCCCCGGGGACAGGGAATAGCAATCAGCCCCAGCATTTT,CASSPGTGNSNQPQHF
TRBV19,TRBJ2-1,-,-,TGTGCCAGTAGTGGAGAATCCCCTTACAATGAGCAGTTCTTC,CASSGESPYNEQFF
TRBV2,TRBJ2-1,-,few,TGTGCCAGCAGTGAAGGGCCAGCGATTTACAATGAGCAGTTCTTC,CASSEGPAIYNEQFF
TRBV19,TRBJ2-2,-,-,TGTGCCAGTAGTATGCAGCAGGTGAACACCGGGGAGCTGTTTTTT,CASSMQQVNTGELFF
TRBV5-5,TRBJ1-5,-,-,TGTGCCAGCAGCTTGGCGGGCCCGGGAAACAATCAGCCCCAGCATTTT,CASSLAGPGNNQPQHF
TRBV27,TRBJ2-1,-,-,TGTGCCAGCAGCCCAGGGGCTGGCCCCGGCTCCTACAATGAGCAGTTCTTC,CASSPGAGPGSYNEQFF
TRBV5-5,TRBJ2-2,-,-,TGTGCCAGCACCATTGGAGGGTTAGGTTTTACCGGGGAGCTGTTTTTT,CASTIGGLGFTGELFF
TRBV3-1/TRBV3-2,TRBJ1-1,-,-,TGTGCCAGCAGCCAAGAAAGGAACAGAATGAACACTGAAGCTTTCTTT,CASSQERNRMNTEAFF
TRBV11-3,TRBJ2-2,TRBD2,-,TGTGCCAGCAGCGGACGGACTAGCGGGAAGAAGTACACCGGGGAGCTGTTTTTT,CASSGRTSGKKYTGELFF
TRBV11-2,TRBJ1-1,-,-,TGTGCCAGCAGTTTGGGAGGGTCGGCTGAAGCTTTCTTT,CASSLGGSAEAFF
TRBV28,TRBJ2-7,-,-,TGTGCCAGCAGTCGAGGTTCCTACGAGCAGTACTTC,CASSRGSYEQYF
TRBV29-1,TRBJ2-3,-,-,TGCAGCGTCGACGGGGATACGCAGTATTTT,CSVDGDTQYF
TRBV27,TRBJ2-3,-,-,TGTGCCAGCAGTTTCAGGGGTTGGACAGATACGCAGTATTTT,CASSFRGWTDTQYF
TRBV18,TRBJ2-7,TRBD1,-,TGTGCCAGCTCACCACTTGAGGGGGCGTACGAGCAGTACTTC,CASSPLEGAYEQYF
TRBV19,TRBJ2-7,TRBD2,once,TGTGCCAGTAGTATGCGTAGCGGGAGTAGGAGCGGGCCCGAGCAGTACTTC,CASSMRSGSRSGPEQYF
TRBV3-1/TRBV3-2,TRBJ2-7,TRBD2,-,TGTGCCAGCAGTCCCGGAGGACTAGCGGCTTACGAGCAGTACTTC,CASSPGGLAAYEQYF